This TCR beta chain was observed in a study of cytomegalovirus exposure and HLA in healthy donors. General observations from the study: The classifier reportedly diagnosed cytomegalovirus status with high specificity and sensitivity. CMV serostatus was the sole immune exposure information available.

To note about this clone: Its matching antigen is unknown.

Donors showed nominal health when sampled, although they likely had unrecorded immune exposures. The PCR contained 60 Vbeta and 13 Jbeta primers. Profiling relied on immunoSEQ multiplex PCR, and the TCRdb table lists in-frame clones only, not all of them. The top ten clones hold 0.5% to 0.7% of a sample with 200,000 to 250,000 clones, roughly 79% of them seen once. The V end was cut by 1 base, the J end by 0 bases, with 7 bases between. Germline values: CDR1 MGHRA, CDR2 YSYEKL. This CDR3 spans 14 amino acids. What was sequenced was PBMCs. The TCR was taken from a woman aged 35 to 49 in good health and CMV-seronegative. J is TRBJ2-7 and V is TRBV4-1; no definite D call. The CDR3 bases are TGCGCCAGCAGCCAAGGCGGTACCTCCTACGAGCAGTACTTC. This encodes CASSQGGTSYEQYF.